This TCR beta chain was sequenced in a study of blood T cell repertoires in COVID-19 (dated by TCRdb to 2018 to 2020). As for the study more broadly: Samples from collaborators originated in the United States, Italy and Spain and spanned both the acute and convalescent phases of COVID-19. The material from the prospective study consisted of cDNA or gDNA derived from T cells, B-cell-depleted T cells, or PBMCs. The dataset comprised deeply sampled blood TCRbeta repertoires from subjects exposed to, actively infected with, or recovered from COVID-19. A freely available public database, intended as a resource for researchers studying the immune response to SARS-CoV-2, is where the repertoires were released. Samples were obtained from the ongoing ImmuneRACE study (first 160 participants) and from over a thousand subjects provided by 6 global collaborators. A de-identified subject ID, COVID-19 status, age in years and sex were almost always included in the sample metadata. HLA class I and class II types, where available, came from metadata supplied by the sample provider rather than from assay-based typing.

TCRbeta CDR3 regions were amplified from genomic DNA by means of the immunoSEQ Assay, a bias-controlled multiplex PCR. For the original study's pipeline: The number of nucleated cells in each sample was estimated from the amplification of reference gene primers within the assay. To quantify the absolute abundance of each unique TCRbeta CDR3 rearrangement, sequence reads were collapsed and filtered. For each sample, productive Simpson clonality was calculated as the square root of Simpson's diversity index over productive rearrangements. TCRdb took over this immuneACCESS table, retaining in-frame rearrangements with V and J assigned. Such tables are incomplete; in checked studies, under half of the missing clones stem from an unresolved V gene, and the remainder is unexplained. The V and J calls and clone size come from that table; D and trimming were worked out from the DNA. This sample holds roughly 20,000 clones; 80% were observed only once. The ten largest clones represent about 11% of the sample.

Whole blood was collected in K2EDTA tubes by collaborating institutions according to the institutions' own protocols. Collaborator samples were shipped for TCRbeta analysis as frozen whole blood, isolated PBMCs, or DNA extracted from either sample type. The trim is 3 bases for V and 6 bases for J, with a gap of 8 bases between the germline ends. The CDR3, cysteine through phenylalanine, is 12 amino acids long. Only CDR3 DNA remains: 36 bases, in frame from the first base. Sequences LGHNA (CDR1) and YSLEER (CDR2) are obtained from the germline V gene. The study at large found these results: The amount of clinical and demographic metadata varied by source and participant and was provided uncurated.

Concerning this clone itself: Its antigen is currently not known. Base qualities are not recorded, but no much larger clone differs from it by a single base.

Material: peripheral blood. The TCR sequence derives from a man older than 75 with acute or convalescent COVID-19. The rearranged segments are TRBV4-3 and TRBJ1-1, with an unclear D gene assignment. The nucleotide sequence is given as TGCGCCAGCAGCCACCCAGGTCCTGAAGCTTTCTTT. Protein translation: CASSHPGPEAFF.